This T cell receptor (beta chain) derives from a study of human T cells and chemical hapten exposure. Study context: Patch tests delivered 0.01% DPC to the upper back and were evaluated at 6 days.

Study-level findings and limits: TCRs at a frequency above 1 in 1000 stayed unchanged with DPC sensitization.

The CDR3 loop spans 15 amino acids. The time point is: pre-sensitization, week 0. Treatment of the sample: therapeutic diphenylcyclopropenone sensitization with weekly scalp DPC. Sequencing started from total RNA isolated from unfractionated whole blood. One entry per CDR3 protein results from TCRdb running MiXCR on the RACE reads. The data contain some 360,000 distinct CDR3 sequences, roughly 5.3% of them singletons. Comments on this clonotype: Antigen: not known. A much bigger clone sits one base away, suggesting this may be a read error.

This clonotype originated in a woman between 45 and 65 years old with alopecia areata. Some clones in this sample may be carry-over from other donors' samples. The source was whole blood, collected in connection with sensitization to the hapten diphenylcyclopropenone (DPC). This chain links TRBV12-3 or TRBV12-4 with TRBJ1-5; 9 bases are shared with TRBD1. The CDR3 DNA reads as TGTGCCAGCAGCCGCACAGGGGGCGTCGGTCAGCCCCAGAATTTT. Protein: CASSRTGGVGQPQNF.